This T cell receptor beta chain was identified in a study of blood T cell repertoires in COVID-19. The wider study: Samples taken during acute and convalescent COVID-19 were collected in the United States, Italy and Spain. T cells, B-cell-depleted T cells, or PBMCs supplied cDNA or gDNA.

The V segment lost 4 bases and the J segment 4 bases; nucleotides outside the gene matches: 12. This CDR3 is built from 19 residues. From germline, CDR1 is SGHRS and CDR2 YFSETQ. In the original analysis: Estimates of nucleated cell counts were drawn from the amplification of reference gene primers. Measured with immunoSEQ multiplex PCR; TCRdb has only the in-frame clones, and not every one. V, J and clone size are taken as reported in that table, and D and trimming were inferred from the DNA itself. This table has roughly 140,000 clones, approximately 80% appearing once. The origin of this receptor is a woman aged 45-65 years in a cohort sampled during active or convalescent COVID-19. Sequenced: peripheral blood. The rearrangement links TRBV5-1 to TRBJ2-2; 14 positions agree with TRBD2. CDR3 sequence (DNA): TGCGCCAGCAGCCCCCCGACTAGCGGGGGGGGGCTGTTCACCGGGGAGCTGTTTTTT. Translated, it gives CASSPPTSGGGLFTGELFF.